These T cell receptor beta chains were read from a single sample in a study of shared clonotypes between healthy human individuals. Here immunoSEQ multiplex PCR was the method, and the copy in TCRdb shows in-frame clones only, minus some. The profile shows millions of clones, around nine tenths of them singletons. The sequenced material came from naive CD4+ T cells sorted from blood. The receptors shown here come from a man younger than 30 in good health. The CDR3 runs from the conserved cysteine through the conserved F or W. D genes are given only for firm matches. Where a row states a size, it is once, few, many or the class of an expanded clone; other rows omit it.

v_call: TRBV19
d_call: -
j_call: TRBJ1-1
clone_size: -
cdr3_nt: TGTGCCAGTATCGCCCGGGGGGAAGGGGGCACTGAAGCTTTCTTT
cdr3_aa: CASIARGEGGTEAFF

v_call: TRBV11-2
d_call: TRBD1
j_call: TRBJ1-2
clone_size: -
cdr3_nt: TGTGCCAGCAGCTTAGTCTCAGGGGGCGATTTACGTGGCTACACCTTC
cdr3_aa: CASSLVSGGDLRGYTF

v_call: TRBV19
d_call: -
j_call: TRBJ2-3
clone_size: -
cdr3_nt: TGTGCCAGTAGTACCGGACCCTGGGAGGGCACAGATACGCAGTATTTT
cdr3_aa: CASSTGPWEGTDTQYF

v_call: TRBV7-9
d_call: TRBD1
j_call: TRBJ1-5
clone_size: -
cdr3_nt: TGTGCCAGCAGCCTTTGGGGGGACCTAGGGGGCCCCCAGCATTTT
cdr3_aa: CASSLWGDLGGPQHF

v_call: TRBV7-6
d_call: -
j_call: TRBJ2-3
clone_size: once
cdr3_nt: TGTGCCAGCAGCTTAGTTGGGGGCTCAGATACGCAGTATTTT
cdr3_aa: CASSLVGGSDTQYF

v_call: TRBV6-6
d_call: -
j_call: TRBJ1-1
clone_size: -
cdr3_nt: TGTGCCAGCAGTTATGGAGGACGGTACACTGAAGCTTTCTTT
cdr3_aa: CASSYGGRYTEAFF

v_call: TRBV11-2
d_call: TRBD1
j_call: TRBJ1-4
clone_size: -
cdr3_nt: TGTGCCAGCAGCTTGGGGACAGTCGTTGATGAAAAACTGTTTTTT
cdr3_aa: CASSLGTVVDEKLFF

v_call: TRBV7-9
d_call: TRBD1
j_call: TRBJ2-3
clone_size: -
cdr3_nt: TGTGCCAGCAGCGTTACCGGGACAGGGCCAGATACGCAGTATTTT
cdr3_aa: CASSVTGTGPDTQYF

v_call: TRBV5-1
d_call: TRBD1
j_call: TRBJ1-6
clone_size: -
cdr3_nt: TGCGCCAGCAGCTTGGCCGGACAGGGGTTTTCACCCCTCCACTTT
cdr3_aa: CASSLAGQGFSPLHF

v_call: TRBV20-1
d_call: -
j_call: TRBJ2-5
clone_size: -
cdr3_nt: TGCAGTGCTCTCACGGGGGAGACCCAGTACTTC
cdr3_aa: CSALTGETQYF

v_call: TRBV7-9
d_call: TRBD1
j_call: TRBJ1-6
clone_size: -
cdr3_nt: TGTGCCAGCAGCCAGACAGGGGGTGTTTCACCCCTCCACTTT
cdr3_aa: CASSQTGGVSPLHF

v_call: TRBV19
d_call: -
j_call: TRBJ1-1
clone_size: -
cdr3_nt: TGTGCCTCCGGGCGGGCGGGGGATTGGAACACTGAAGCTTTCTTT
cdr3_aa: CASGRAGDWNTEAFF

v_call: TRBV2
d_call: -
j_call: TRBJ2-5
clone_size: -
cdr3_nt: TGTGCCAGCAGTGAAGGGGGAGAGACCCAGTACTTC
cdr3_aa: CASSEGGETQYF

v_call: TRBV11-2
d_call: -
j_call: TRBJ1-6
clone_size: few
cdr3_nt: TGTGCCAGCAGCTTATGGTTTCGGGGAGGTTCACCCCTCCACTTT
cdr3_aa: CASSLWFRGGSPLHF

v_call: TRBV10-2
d_call: TRBD1
j_call: TRBJ2-7
clone_size: -
cdr3_nt: TGCGCCAGCATACCCGGGACAGGAACCCACGAGCAGTACTTC
cdr3_aa: CASIPGTGTHEQYF

v_call: TRBV5-4
d_call: TRBD2
j_call: TRBJ2-7
clone_size: -
cdr3_nt: TGTGCCAGCAGCCTCTTATCACTAGCGGGAGTCGAGCAGTACTTC
cdr3_aa: CASSLLSLAGVEQYF

v_call: TRBV10-2
d_call: -
j_call: TRBJ2-1
clone_size: -
cdr3_nt: TGCGCCAGCAGGTCGGGGCTTGCCTACAATGAGCAGTTCTTC
cdr3_aa: CASRSGLAYNEQFF

v_call: TRBV6-6
d_call: TRBD1
j_call: TRBJ1-2
clone_size: -
cdr3_nt: TGTGCCAGCAGTAAGGCAGGGGGCACCTATGGCTACACCTTC
cdr3_aa: CASSKAGGTYGYTF

v_call: TRBV5-1
d_call: -
j_call: TRBJ2-7
clone_size: -
cdr3_nt: TGCGCCAGCAGCTTGGCGACGGCCTACGAGCAGTACTTC
cdr3_aa: CASSLATAYEQYF

v_call: TRBV19
d_call: -
j_call: TRBJ2-3
clone_size: once
cdr3_nt: TGTGCCAGTAGAGGGGCCGGCGGGGCGAACACAGATACGCAGTATTTT
cdr3_aa: CASRGAGGANTDTQYF

v_call: TRBV2
d_call: -
j_call: TRBJ2-7
clone_size: few
cdr3_nt: TGTGCCAGCAGGGGGGACGGATCCTACGAGCAGTACTTC
cdr3_aa: CASRGDGSYEQYF

v_call: TRBV21-1
d_call: -
j_call: TRBJ1-2
clone_size: -
cdr3_nt: TGTGCCAGCAGCGCTGGGACAGGGGGCGATGGCTACACCTTC
cdr3_aa: CASSAGTGGDGYTF

v_call: TRBV7-8
d_call: -
j_call: TRBJ2-7
clone_size: -
cdr3_nt: TGTGCCAGCAGCTTCCGCGGGGCCAGGGCCTCTCACGAGCAGTACTTC
cdr3_aa: CASSFRGARASHEQYF

v_call: TRBV30
d_call: -
j_call: TRBJ1-1
clone_size: -
cdr3_nt: TGTGCCTGGAACCCAGGGGTAGGTGCTGAAGCTTTCTTT
cdr3_aa: CAWNPGVGAEAFF

v_call: TRBV6-5
d_call: -
j_call: TRBJ1-1
clone_size: -
cdr3_nt: TGTGCCAGCAGTTCGACAGATATGAACACTGAAGCTTTCTTT
cdr3_aa: CASSSTDMNTEAFF

v_call: TRBV10-1
d_call: -
j_call: TRBJ2-5
clone_size: -
cdr3_nt: TGCGCCAGCAGTGGTGGGGAGACCCAGTACTTC
cdr3_aa: CASSGGETQYF

v_call: TRBV21-1
d_call: -
j_call: TRBJ1-2
clone_size: once
cdr3_nt: TGTGCCAGCAGCAAAGAGGGACACTACTCGGGCTATGGCTACACCTTC
cdr3_aa: CASSKEGHYSGYGYTF

v_call: TRBV28
d_call: -
j_call: TRBJ2-7
clone_size: -
cdr3_nt: TGTGCCAGCAGTTTGGGGGGTCAATACGAGCAGTACTTC
cdr3_aa: CASSLGGQYEQYF

v_call: TRBV11-2
d_call: -
j_call: TRBJ1-4
clone_size: -
cdr3_nt: TGTGCCAGCAGCTTAGGTGGGGCGTTGGTGATGGCAACTAATGAAAAACTGTTTTTT
cdr3_aa: CASSLGGALVMATNEKLFF

v_call: TRBV4-3
d_call: TRBD2
j_call: TRBJ2-1
clone_size: once
cdr3_nt: TGCGCCAGCAGCCAATCTAGCGGTAGCTCCTACAATGAGCAGTTCTTC
cdr3_aa: CASSQSSGSSYNEQFF

v_call: TRBV2
d_call: TRBD1
j_call: TRBJ1-5
clone_size: -
cdr3_nt: TGTGCCAGCAGTAAATGGACAGGTCCAGATTATAGCAATCAGCCCCAGCATTTT
cdr3_aa: CASSKWTGPDYSNQPQHF

v_call: TRBV5-4
d_call: TRBD2
j_call: TRBJ2-5
clone_size: -
cdr3_nt: TGTGCCAGCAGCTCCCTCGGGGGGGCGAACCAAGAGACCCAGTACTTC
cdr3_aa: CASSSLGGANQETQYF

v_call: TRBV14
d_call: TRBD2
j_call: TRBJ2-1
clone_size: -
cdr3_nt: TGTGCCAGCAGCCTCCCTGTAGAGCGGGGGTTCAATGAGCAGTTCTTC
cdr3_aa: CASSLPVERGFNEQFF

v_call: TRBV7-2
d_call: TRBD1
j_call: TRBJ2-2
clone_size: -
cdr3_nt: TGTGCCAGCAGCTTAGGCAGGGGGCGCACCGGGGAGCTGTTTTTT
cdr3_aa: CASSLGRGRTGELFF

v_call: TRBV7-9
d_call: -
j_call: TRBJ1-1
clone_size: once
cdr3_nt: TGTGCCAGCAGCCACTCGGACACCCCCAACACTGAAGCTTTCTTT
cdr3_aa: CASSHSDTPNTEAFF